Each of the 6 T cell receptor beta chains below was sequenced from the same sample in a study of blood T cell repertoires in COVID-19. The protocol was immunoSEQ multiplex PCR, while the TCRdb copy is restricted to in-frame clones and leaves out a portion. The sample carries approximately 100,000 clones, approximately 86% recorded once. Material for sequencing was peripheral blood. The receptors here all came from a human donor in a cohort sampled during active COVID-19.

The genes are TRBV24-1 and TRBJ2-2; 7 nucleotides agree with TRBD2. There are 18 residues in the CDR3. V dropped 5 bases and J dropped 0; count of bases not matched to a gene: 11. Germline V gene lookup returns CDR1 KGHDR and CDR2 SFDVKD. CDR3: CATSAMGTGGTNTGELFF. The CDR3 nucleotides read TGTGCCACCAGTGCCATGGGAACGGGAGGAACGAACACCGGGGAGCTGTTTTTT.

The chain is built from TRBV9 and TRBJ2-7; 7 positions agree with TRBD1. CDR3 size: 16 residues. The V gene's germline CDR1 is SGDLS and CDR2 YYNGEE. Losses at the gene ends were 3 bases for V and 4 bases for J; bases not matched to a gene: 13. The CDR3 protein is CASSGHPGGNFYEQYF. The CDR3 DNA follows: TGTGCCAGCAGCGGGCACCCAGGGGGTAACTTTTACGAGCAGTACTTC. Supplemented by reference TRBV9 and TRBJ2-7, the full variable domain reads DSGVTQTPKHLITATGQRVTLRCSPRSGDLSVYWYQQSLDQGLQFLIQYYNGEERAKGNILERFSAQQFPDLHSELNLSSLELGDSALYFCASSGHPGGNFYEQYFGPGTRLTVT.

The genes are TRBV5-6 and TRBJ1-2, with 7 bases fitting TRBD1. The CDR3 sequence is 15 residues long. J lost 4 bases, V lost 4 bases, and 10 bases had no gene match. Germline assignment: CDR1 SGHDT and CDR2 YYEEEE. The CDR3 loop is CASSRLGAGGYGYTF. DNA for the CDR3: TGTGCCAGCAGCCGCTTGGGGGCAGGGGGCTATGGCTACACCTTC.

V and J are TRBV28 and TRBJ2-5; 15 bases map to TRBD2. Looked up from germline, CDR1 is MDHEN and CDR2 is SYDVKM. The CDR3 length is 17 residues. V lost 6 bases to trimming and J lost 4 bases; unmatched junction nucleotides: 9. CDR3 in DNA: TGTGCCAGCAGCCCCGGACAGGGACTAGCGGGAGGAGAGACCCAGTACTTC. It specifies CASSPGQGLAGGETQYF.

V gene TRBV19 combines with J gene TRBJ2-5; TRBD2 matches 9 bases. CDR3 length: 16 residues. The trim removed 4 bases at V and 1 base at J, leaving 7 bases unmatched. Germline CDR1 is LNHDA and CDR2 is SQIVND (reference sequence). CDR3 residues: CASSTGLAGFQETQYF. Here the CDR3 DNA reads TGTGCCAGTAGTACGGGTCTAGCGGGATTCCAAGAGACCCAGTACTTC.

The chain has TRBV19 and TRBJ2-2; 8 positions agree with TRBD1. The CDR3 extends over 19 amino acids. The germline gives CDR1 LNHDA, CDR2 SQIVND (reference sequence). J was trimmed by 4 bases and V by 9 bases; bases with no gene match: 22. CDR3 loop: CASLAALGQGKSGTGELFF. The CDR3 DNA follows: TGTGCCAGCTTAGCTGCACTCGGACAGGGTAAATCGGGCACCGGGGAGCTGTTTTTT.